The T cell receptor (beta chain) under discussion was sequenced for a study of cytomegalovirus exposure and HLA in healthy donors. Method: immunoSEQ multiplex PCR; TCRdb's copy keeps in-frame clones and lacks some. This repertoire shows 85,000 to 120,000 clones, around 96% found once; its top ten account for roughly 0.9%. Germline V gives CDR1 LGHNA, CDR2 YSLEER. V was clipped by 0 bases and J by 2 bases, with 10 bases between them. This CDR3 is built from 15 residues. Study results and limitations: Most observed TCR sequences were rare, whereas some public TCRs were detected in many donors. CMV antigen specificity was confirmed in vitro for a few CMV-associated chains.

Points on this clone: Its matching antigen is unknown.

This rearrangement joins TRBV4-3 to TRBJ2-5, with D possibly being TRBD1 (5 bases). The source of this sequence is a woman aged 18-35 years in good health and CMV-seronegative. Material for sequencing was PBMCs. The CDR3 nucleotides read TGCGCCAGCAGCCAAGATCATAACAGGCAAGAGACCCAGTACTTC. Amino acid sequence: CASSQDHNRQETQYF.